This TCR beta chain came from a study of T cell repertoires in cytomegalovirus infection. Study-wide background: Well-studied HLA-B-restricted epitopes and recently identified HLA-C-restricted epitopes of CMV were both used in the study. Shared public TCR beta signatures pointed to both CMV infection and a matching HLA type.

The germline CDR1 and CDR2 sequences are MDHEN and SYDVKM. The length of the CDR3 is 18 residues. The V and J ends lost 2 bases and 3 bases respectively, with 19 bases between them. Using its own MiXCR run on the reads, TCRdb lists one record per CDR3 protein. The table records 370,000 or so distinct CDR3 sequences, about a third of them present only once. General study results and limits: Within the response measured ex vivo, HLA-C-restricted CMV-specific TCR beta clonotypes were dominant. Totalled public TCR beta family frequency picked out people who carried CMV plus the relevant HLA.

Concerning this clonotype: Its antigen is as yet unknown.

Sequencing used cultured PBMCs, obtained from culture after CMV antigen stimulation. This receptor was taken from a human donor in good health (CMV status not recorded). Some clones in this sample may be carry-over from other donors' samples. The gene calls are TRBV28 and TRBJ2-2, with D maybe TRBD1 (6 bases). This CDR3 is CASSLGDTYPPHTGELFF. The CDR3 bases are TGTGCCAGCAGTTTAGGGGACACTTACCCACCCCACACCGGGGAGCTGTTTTTT.